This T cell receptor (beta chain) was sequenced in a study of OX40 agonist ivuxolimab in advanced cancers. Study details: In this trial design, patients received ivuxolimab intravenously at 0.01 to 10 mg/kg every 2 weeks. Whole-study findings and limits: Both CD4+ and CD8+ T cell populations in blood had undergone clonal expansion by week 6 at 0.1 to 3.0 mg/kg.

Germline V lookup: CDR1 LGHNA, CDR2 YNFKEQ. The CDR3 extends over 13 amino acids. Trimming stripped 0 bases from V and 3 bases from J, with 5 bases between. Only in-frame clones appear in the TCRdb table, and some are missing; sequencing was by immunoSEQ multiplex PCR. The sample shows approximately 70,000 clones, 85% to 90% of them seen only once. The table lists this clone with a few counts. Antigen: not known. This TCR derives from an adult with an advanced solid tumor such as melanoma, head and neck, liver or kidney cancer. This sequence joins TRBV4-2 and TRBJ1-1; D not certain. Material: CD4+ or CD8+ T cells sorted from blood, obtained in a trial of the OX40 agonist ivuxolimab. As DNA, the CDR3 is TGTGCCAGCAGCCAAGAAGTACACACTGAAGCTTTCTTT. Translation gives CASSQEVHTEAFF.